The 31 T cell receptor beta chains presented below share a single source sample, sequenced in a study of cytomegalovirus exposure and HLA in healthy donors. Sequenced by immunoSEQ multiplex PCR; TCRdb stores in-frame clones only, minus some. The sample yields approximately 150,000 clones, approximately 90% seen once. The sequenced sample was PBMCs. The receptors originated from a young man in good health and CMV-seropositive.

V is TRBV30 and J is TRBJ1-1; TRBD1 might be the D (6 bases). The CDR3 totals 14 residues. The germline gives CDR1 GTSNPN, CDR2 SVGIG (reference sequence). Trimming removed 0 bases from V and 5 bases from J, with 13 bases in between. CDR3 loop: CAWSVSGVQTEAFF. DNA for the CDR3: TGTGCCTGGAGTGTATCAGGGGTTCAAACTGAAGCTTTCTTT. The full variable domain, in which reference TRBV30 and TRBJ1-1 provide the parts outside the CDR3, is SQTIHQWPATLVQPVGSPLSLECTVEGTSNPNLYWYRQAAGRGLQLLFYSVGIGQISSEVPQNLSASRPQDRQFILSSKKLLLSDSGFYLCAWSVSGVQTEAFFGQGTRLTVV.

The V call is TRBV28, the J call TRBJ1-2, with TRBD1 identical over 10 bases. With V trimmed by 10 bases and J by 6 bases, 14 bases remained unmatched. The CDR3 is made up of 15 amino acids. Germline V gene data show CDR1 as MDHEN and CDR2 as SYDVKM. CDR3: CAIQQLSTGGDGYTF. CDR3 sequence (DNA): TGTGCCATCCAACAACTCTCGACAGGGGGCGATGGCTACACCTTC.

V gene TRBV19 combines with J gene TRBJ2-7; 8 bases match TRBD1. This CDR3 region has 14 residues. Per the germline V gene, CDR1 is LNHDA and CDR2 is SQIVND (reference sequence). Trimming cost V 3 bases and J 5 bases; bases outside gene matches: 6. DNA of the CDR3: TGTGCCAGTAGTATCACCAGGGGGCTTAACGAGCAGTACTTC. This translates into CASSITRGLNEQYF.

This clone has a handful of counts. The CDR3 nucleotides are TGTGCCAGCAGCTTGGGGGCTAGCAATCAGCCCCAGCATTTT. Protein: CASSLGASNQPQHF. The J gene is TRBJ1-5, the V gene TRBV7-6, with a possible D match to TRBD1 (6 bases). CDR3 length equals 14 residues. The V end was cut by 3 bases, the J end by 0 bases, with 6 bases between. Germline CDR1 reads SGHVS; CDR2 reads FNYEAQ.

The rearrangement links TRBV27 to TRBJ2-1; TRBD2 is a possible D gene (6 bases). The CDR3 consists of 16 residues. The germline V gene encodes CDR1 MNHEY and CDR2 SMNVEV (reference sequence). V was clipped by 1 base and J by 8 bases, with 18 bases between them. The CDR3 coding sequence is TGTGCCAGCAGTTTATTCTCCCATAGGGAGGAGGATGAGCAGTTCTTC. Amino acid sequence: CASSLFSHREEDEQFF.

V is TRBV14 and J is TRBJ1-2; D ambiguous. The CDR3 is made up of 15 amino acids. Germline CDR1 SGHDN, CDR2 FVKESK. Trimming left V 4 bases short and J 3 bases short, with 15 bases between. This CDR3 is CASSPPGVDYYGYTF. The CDR3 DNA sequence: TGTGCCAGCAGCCCACCCGGCGTGGACTACTATGGCTACACCTTC.

J is TRBJ2-2 and V is TRBV10-1; 8 positions agree with TRBD2. This CDR3 is 16 amino acids long. The V segment lost 2 bases and the J segment 5 bases; nucleotides outside the gene matches: 7. Germline CDR1 is WNHNN and CDR2 is SYGVQD (reference sequence). Here the CDR3 DNA reads TGCGCCAGCAGTGAGGCGGGGGGAGACAAGACCGGGGAGCTGTTTTTT. Amino acid sequence: CASSEAGGDKTGELFF.

V and J are TRBV7-9 and TRBJ1-1; tentatively, D is TRBD1 (6 bases). The CDR3 spans 12 residues. Germline V CDR1 and CDR2: SEHNR, FQNEAQ (reference sequence). V gave up 8 bases and J gave up 1 base, with 8 bases separating them. In nucleotides, the CDR3 is TGTGCCAGCCTGGACAGGAACACTGAAGCTTTCTTT. Protein sequence: CASLDRNTEAFF.

This chain uses TRBV30 with TRBJ2-7, with 12 bases fitting TRBD2. CDR3 size: 13 residues. The V and J ends lost 7 bases and 4 bases, in that order; junction bases with no gene match: 5. Per the germline V gene, CDR1 is GTSNPN and CDR2 is SVGIG (reference sequence). CDR3 in DNA: TGTGCCTTAGGACTAGCGGGAAGATACGAGCAGTACTTC. It encodes CALGLAGRYEQYF.

The chain has TRBV28 and TRBJ2-7; D may be TRBD2 (6 bases). Germline loops: CDR1 MDHEN, CDR2 SYDVKM. This CDR3 is built from 16 residues. Trimming removed 1 base at V and 0 bases at J, with 13 bases between. CDR3 amino acids: CASSLSSGRNSYEQYF. CDR3 DNA: TGTGCCAGCAGTTTATCATCAGGGAGGAACTCCTACGAGCAGTACTTC. Full variable domain (rest looked up from reference TRBV28 and TRBJ2-7): DVKVTQSSRYLVKRTGEKVFLECVQDMDHENMFWYRQDPGLGLRLIYFSYDVKMKEKGDIPEGYSVSREKKERFSLILESASTNQTSMYLCASSLSSGRNSYEQYFGPGTRLTVT.

The chain combines TRBV6-1 with TRBJ1-1; perhaps TRBD1 as D (5 bases). The V end lost 6 bases, the J end lost 4 bases, and 15 bases lay between the germline ends. Germline V CDR1 and CDR2: MNHNS, SASEGT. This CDR3 is built from 14 residues. As DNA, the CDR3 is TGTGCCAGCAGGACACAGATGGGGGGCACTGAAGCTTTCTTT. Its protein product is CASRTQMGGTEAFF.

To note about this clone: The junction departs from the called germline gene at one end, perhaps through a read error. This rearrangement joins TRBV6-1 to TRBJ2-3; D may be TRBD2 (7 bases). This CDR3 contains 15 residues. Germline-derived CDR1 and CDR2 are MNHNS and SASEGT. The CDR3 nucleotides read TGTGCCGGGGAGGGGGGGGGCACGGGCCCCACTCGTCTAAATTTT. Its translation is CAGEGGGTGPTRLNF.

In nucleotides, the CDR3 is TGTGCCAGTAGTATTGGGTCCAGGGGGAATGAAAAACTGTTTTTT. Its translation is CASSIGSRGNEKLFF. The chain is built from TRBV19 and TRBJ1-4; 7 bases agree with TRBD1. The CDR3 spans 15 residues. Losses at the gene ends were 3 bases for V and 5 bases for J; bases not matched to a gene: 6. Per germline, CDR1 LNHDA and CDR2 SQIVND (reference sequence).

This clone was counted between two and nine times. The chain joins TRBV29-1 to TRBJ1-2; TRBD1 aligns across 12 bases. J was trimmed by 2 bases and V by 6 bases; bases with no gene match: 7. CDR1 and CDR2 from the germline V gene are SQVTM and ANQGSEA. The CDR3 contains 15 residues. The CDR3, as DNA: TGCAGCGTGACCGGGACAGGGGGCGTAAACTATGGCTACACCTTC. Protein: CSVTGTGGVNYGYTF.

This sequence joins TRBV5-4 and TRBJ2-5; no reliable D call. Trimming shortened V by 2 bases and J by 2 bases, and 13 bases separated the two germline ends. Per germline, CDR1 SGHNT and CDR2 YYREEE (reference sequence). The CDR3 runs to 15 residues. The CDR3 loop reads CASSLGGERQETQYF. CDR3 nucleotides: TGTGCCAGCAGCTTAGGTGGAGAAAGGCAAGAGACCCAGTACTTC.

The chain employs TRBV6-5 and TRBJ1-1, with a weak D call TRBD1 (5 bases). The CDR3 sequence is 14 residues long. CDR1 MNHEY and CDR2 SVGAGI come from the germline V gene. With 2 bases removed from V and 5 bases from J, the gap between germline ends came to 12 bases. The CDR3 nucleotides are TGTGCCAGCAGTTACAGGGGTACGACGACTGAAGCTTTCTTT. Translated, it gives CASSYRGTTTEAFF.

The chain carries TRBV9 and TRBJ2-7, with D possibly being TRBD2 (6 bases). Deletions cut 2 bases from V and 2 bases from J, with 8 bases between. CDR3 length: 13 residues. Germline V lookup: CDR1 SGDLS, CDR2 YYNGEE. This chain's CDR3 is CASSVGLTYEQYF. The CDR3 DNA reads as TGTGCCAGCAGCGTGGGACTGACCTACGAGCAGTACTTC.

This clone occurred once. The rearrangement joins TRBV25-1 to TRBJ1-2; the D is unclear. Germline CDR1 MGHDK, CDR2 SYGVNS. V was shortened by 2 bases and J by 2 bases, with 9 bases between the two germline ends. The CDR3 has 14 residues. CDR3 sequence (DNA): TGTGCCAGCAGTGAAGACGGAGGGAACTATGGCTACACCTTC. Protein: CASSEDGGNYGYTF.

This chain connects TRBV5-1 to TRBJ1-1, with a possible D match to TRBD1 (6 bases). Trimming pared 0 bases from V and 3 bases from J, leaving 15 bases between. The CDR3 length is 16 residues. From germline, CDR1 is SGHRS and CDR2 YFSETQ. CDR3 region: CASSLAYLRTDTEAFF. The CDR3 DNA reads as TGCGCCAGCAGCTTGGCTTACCTCCGGACAGACACTGAAGCTTTCTTT.

The chain is built from TRBV4-2 and TRBJ1-4, with 7 positions matching TRBD1. The CDR3 is 15 amino acids. Germline V CDR1 and CDR2: LGHNA, YNFKEQ. V shed 0 bases and J 8 bases; nucleotides not matched to a gene: 6. The CDR3 reads CASSQDKGGLEKLFF. The CDR3 nucleotides read TGTGCCAGCAGCCAAGATAAAGGGGGCTTGGAAAAACTGTTTTTT.

The gene calls are TRBV9 and TRBJ1-5, with D tentatively TRBD1 (5 bases). The CDR3 has 14 residues. Between the trimmed V and J ends, which lost 0 bases and 2 bases, there was a span of 6 bases. Germline CDR1 is SGDLS and CDR2 is YYNGEE. The CDR3 here is CASSVGGGNQPQHF. For the CDR3, the DNA is TGTGCCAGCAGCGTAGGGGGGGGCAATCAGCCCCAGCATTTT.

The V call is TRBV6-5, the J call TRBJ1-1; D possibly corresponds to TRBD1 (5 bases). In germline, CDR1 is MNHEY, CDR2 SVGAGI. This CDR3 has 14 amino acids. The V gene lost 5 bases and the J gene lost 4 bases, with 14 bases spanning the gap. The CDR3: CASSEDGGITEAFF. CDR3 DNA: TGTGCCAGCAGTGAGGACGGGGGGATCACTGAAGCTTTCTTT.

V is TRBV11-2 and J is TRBJ2-1, with 7 bases aligning to TRBD2. The CDR3 consists of 16 residues. Germline CDR1 SGHAT, CDR2 FQNNGV. J lost 1 base, V lost 0 bases, and 3 bases had no gene match. The CDR3 protein is CASSLDFGGSYNEQFF. The CDR3 nucleotides read TGTGCCAGCAGCTTAGATTTCGGGGGGTCCTACAATGAGCAGTTCTTC.

The CDR3 sequence: CASSLEAGDTEAFF. CDR3 DNA: TGTGCCAGCAGCTTAGAGGCAGGGGACACTGAAGCTTTCTTT. This chain links TRBV7-9 with TRBJ1-1; tentatively, D is TRBD1 (6 bases). Deletions cut 1 base from V and 3 bases from J, with 9 bases between. The CDR3 covers 14 residues. The germline V gene has CDR1 SEHNR and CDR2 FQNEAQ (reference sequence). Using reference TRBV7-9 and TRBJ1-1 for the parts outside the CDR3, the full variable domain is DTGVSQNPRHKITKRGQNVTFRCDPISEHNRLYWYRQTLGQGPEFLTYFQNEAQLEKSRLLSDRFSAERPKGSFSTLEIQRTEQGDSAMYLCASSLEAGDTEAFFGQGTRLTVV.

The chain combines TRBV6-6 with TRBJ1-5; a possible D gene is TRBD1 (6 bases). Germline lookup yields CDR1 MNHNY and CDR2 SVGAGI (reference sequence). V lost 6 bases and J lost 2, with 14 bases in between. The CDR3 has 15 amino acids. The CDR3 sequence: CASRRQAGGNQPQHF. Written as DNA, the CDR3 is TGTGCCAGCAGGAGACAGGCAGGAGGCAATCAGCCCCAGCATTTT.

The gene calls are TRBV27 and TRBJ1-2; tentatively, D is TRBD1 (5 bases). Germline loops: CDR1 MNHEY, CDR2 SMNVEV (reference sequence). The CDR3 has 13 residues. Trimming pared 3 bases from V and 4 bases from J, leaving 9 bases between. In DNA, the CDR3 is TGTGCCAGCAGTTTGCAGGGTTTCTATGGCTACACCTTC. It translates to CASSLQGFYGYTF.

The gene calls are TRBV5-1 and TRBJ2-7; TRBD1 agrees at 9 bases. Germline CDR1 is SGHRS and CDR2 is YFSETQ. The CDR3 is 14 amino acids. V lost 9 bases and J lost 4; bases outside the gene matches: 11. The DNA for the CDR3 is TGCGCCACCAAGGGAGGACAGGGGTCTTACGAGCAGTACTTC. Encoded protein: CATKGGQGSYEQYF.

This clone showed up just once. The rearrangement joins TRBV30 to TRBJ2-7; a possible D gene is TRBD2 (7 bases). This CDR3 is 10 amino acids long. CDR1 GTSNPN and CDR2 SVGIG come from the germline V gene (reference sequence). Deletions cut 2 bases from V and 12 bases from J, with 11 bases between. In DNA form, the CDR3 reads TGTGCCTGGAGTAGGGGGGGTCGGTACTTC. Amino acid sequence: CAWSRGGRYF.

The chain links TRBV5-4 to TRBJ2-1; D is possibly TRBD1 (5 bases). This CDR3 region has 13 residues. With 7 bases removed from V and 6 bases from J, the gap between germline ends came to 14 bases. Germline assignment: CDR1 SGHNT and CDR2 YYREEE (reference sequence). CDR3 DNA: TGTGCCAGCTCACTTCGGCAGGGCAATGAGCAGTTCTTC. Its protein is CASSLRQGNEQFF.

The chain links TRBV4-1 to TRBJ1-5, with D possibly being TRBD1 (5 bases). The CDR3 is 16 residues long. V was shortened by 0 bases and J by 3 bases, with 12 bases between the two germline ends. The germline V gene has CDR1 MGHRA and CDR2 YSYEKL. The CDR3, as DNA: TGCGCCAGCAGCCAAGACAGGGATGCGGACAATCAGCCCCAGCATTTT. This encodes CASSQDRDADNQPQHF.

The chain employs TRBV5-1 and TRBJ2-2, with TRBD2 matching over 10 bases. CDR3 length: 15 residues. Germline V gene sequence: CDR1 SGHRS, CDR2 YFSETQ. V was pared by 1 base and J by 5 bases, with 2 bases of the junction left unmatched. For the CDR3, the DNA is TGCGCCAGCAGCTTGCCTAGCGGGGGTACCGGGGAGCTGTTTTTT. Its translation is CASSLPSGGTGELFF.